The 22 T cell receptor beta chains in this list originate from one sample, sequenced in a study of shared clonotypes between healthy human individuals. The data were produced by immunoSEQ multiplex PCR, yet TCRdb's version contains in-frame clones alone and is incomplete. The sample has millions of clones, roughly 93% seen once; the top ten hold approximately 0.4%. The sequenced sample was naive CD4+ T cells from PBMCs. Noted subset: CD45RA+ positively selected. These receptors were taken from a man between 18 and 35 years old in good health. Some clones in this sample may be carry-over from other donors' samples.

This clone was observed once. Other DNA sequences in the sample encode the same CDR3. V is TRBV30 and J is TRBJ2-5, with no clear D. Deletions cut 1 base from V and 5 bases from J, with 2 bases between. CDR1 is GTSNPN and CDR2 is SVGIG in the germline V gene (reference sequence). This CDR3 has 10 amino acids. The CDR3: CAWSGETQYF. In DNA form, the CDR3 reads TGTGCCTGGAGTGGCGAGACCCAGTACTTC.

This chain joins TRBV27 and TRBJ2-4; the D call may be TRBD1 or TRBD2 (6 bases each). V lost 4 bases and J lost 5, with 9 bases in between. The germline gives CDR1 MNHEY, CDR2 SMNVEV (reference sequence). The CDR3 runs 13 residues. This chain's CDR3 is CASSWGAENIQYF. The CDR3 nucleotides are TGTGCCAGCAGTTGGGGGGCAGAAAACATTCAGTACTTC.

The rearrangement joins TRBV6-4 to TRBJ2-7; weak D call: TRBD1 (5 bases). The CDR3 is 15 residues long. Germline V gives CDR1 MRHNA, CDR2 SNTAGT. Trimming cost V 2 bases and J 1 base, with 12 bases left between them. The CDR3 coding sequence is TGTGCCAGCAGTGACCGAGGACAAGGGTCCTACGAGCAGTACTTC. This encodes CASSDRGQGSYEQYF.

This clone was observed once. The sample has other DNA sequences that encode this CDR3 too. The chain joins TRBV28 to TRBJ2-7; 10 bases line up with TRBD1. Germline CDR1 MDHEN, CDR2 SYDVKM. V lost 4 bases to trimming and J lost 0 bases; unmatched junction nucleotides: 3. The CDR3 totals 15 residues. DNA of the CDR3: TGTGCCAGCAGTTCCCGGGACAGGGGCTCCTACGAGCAGTACTTC. It codes for CASSSRDRGSYEQYF.

The chain recombines TRBV6-1 with TRBJ2-5; D is unresolved. The CDR3 consists of 13 residues. With 3 bases removed from V and 1 base from J, the gap between germline ends came to 6 bases. Germline loops: CDR1 MNHNS, CDR2 SASEGT. The DNA for the CDR3 is TGTGCCAGCAGTGACCAATTCCAAGAGACCCAGTACTTC. The encoded protein is CASSDQFQETQYF.

The chain couples TRBV5-1 to TRBJ1-1, with 7 nucleotides matching TRBD1. V was clipped by 6 bases and J by 9 bases; unmatched bases: 14. Germline V gene sequence: CDR1 SGHRS, CDR2 YFSETQ. This CDR3 has 14 amino acids. The CDR3: CASMLGDRATQAFF. The CDR3 DNA reads TGCGCCAGCATGCTTGGGGACAGAGCCACCCAAGCTTTCTTT. The full variable domain, with the rest looked up from reference TRBV5-1 and TRBJ1-1, is KAGVTQTPRYLIKTRGQQVTLSCSPISGHRSVSWYQQTPGQGLQFLFEYFSETQRNKGNFPGRFSGRQFSNSRSEMNVSTLELGDSALYLCASMLGDRATQAFFGQGTRLTVV.

In regard to this clone: Other DNA sequences within the sample encode an identical CDR3. The J gene is TRBJ2-2, the V gene TRBV18, with D uncertain. The ends were cut back, 3 bases at V and 0 bases at J, with 2 bases in the middle. The CDR3 is 13 amino acids. Germline CDR1 and CDR2: KGHSH and LQKENI. The CDR3 region is CASSPANTGELFF. For the CDR3, the DNA is TGTGCCAGCTCACCGGCGAACACCGGGGAGCTGTTTTTT.

This clone appeared once. V and J are TRBV11-2 and TRBJ1-6, with D maybe TRBD1 (5 bases). The V gene's germline CDR1 is SGHAT and CDR2 FQNNGV. Deletions cut 5 bases from V and 7 bases from J, with 12 bases between. CDR3 length: 14 residues. CDR3 amino acids: CASSPGRGNSPLHF. CDR3 nucleotide sequence: TGTGCCAGCAGCCCGGGACGGGGGAATTCACCCCTCCACTTT. The whole variable domain, remainder taken from reference TRBV11-2 and TRBJ1-6, is EAGVAQSPRYKIIEKRQSVAFWCNPISGHATLYWYQQILGQGPKLLIQFQNNGVVDDSQLPKDRFSAERLKGVDSTLKIQPAKLEDSAVYLCASSPGRGNSPLHFGNGTRLTVT.

This chain joins TRBV6-4 and TRBJ2-2, with TRBD1 matching 7 bases. CDR3 length: 16 amino acids. The germline V gene encodes CDR1 MRHNA and CDR2 SNTAGT. J was trimmed by 0 bases and V by 3 bases; bases with no gene match: 4. The CDR3 reads CASSERQGSNTGELFF. DNA of the CDR3: TGTGCCAGCAGTGAACGACAGGGTTCGAACACCGGGGAGCTGTTTTTT.

Remarks on this clone: The identical CDR3 is also encoded by other nucleotide sequences in the sample. This chain joins TRBV2 and TRBJ2-5; D gene unclear. Between the trimmed V and J ends, which lost 8 bases and 5 bases, there was a span of 6 bases. Per the germline V gene, CDR1 is SNHLY and CDR2 is FYNNEI. The CDR3 runs to 10 residues. This CDR3 is CASRLETQYF. CDR3 sequence (DNA): TGTGCCAGCCGTCTGGAGACCCAGTACTTC. Looking up the rest from reference TRBV2 and TRBJ2-5 gives the full variable domain: EPEVTQTPSHQVTQMGQEVILRCVPISNHLYFYWYRQILGQKVEFLVSFYNNEISEKSEIFDDQFSVERPDGSNFTLKIRSTKLEDSAMYFCASRLETQYFGPGTRLLVL.

The chain combines TRBV18 with TRBJ2-5; either TRBD1 or TRBD2 may supply D (5 bases each). V lost 4 bases and J lost 4, with 10 bases in between. Germline V gene data show CDR1 as KGHSH and CDR2 as LQKENI. This CDR3 spans 13 amino acids. The CDR3 sequence is CASSRDPSETQYF. CDR3 nucleotide sequence: TGTGCCAGCTCACGGGACCCCTCAGAGACCCAGTACTTC.

V is TRBV4-1 and J is TRBJ2-4; D unclear. Per germline, CDR1 MGHRA and CDR2 YSYEKL. V was trimmed by 0 bases and J by 5 bases, leaving 17 bases between them. This CDR3 is 17 amino acids long. CDR3 sequence: CASSQEYPSQIQNIQYF. As DNA, the CDR3 is TGCGCCAGCAGCCAAGAATATCCCTCACAGATCCAAAACATTCAGTACTTC.

This chain links TRBV7-3 with TRBJ2-2; 7 bases align to TRBD2. J gave up 1 base and V 8 bases, and 4 bases lay outside the gene matches. This CDR3 contains 14 residues. Germline V lookup: CDR1 SGHTA, CDR2 FQGTGA. Written as DNA, the CDR3 is TGTGCCAGCGGCCTAGCGGTGAACACCGGGGAGCTGTTTTTT. It encodes CASGLAVNTGELFF.

The chain has TRBV28 and TRBJ2-7; 12 nucleotides match TRBD2. J gave up 1 base and V 2 bases, and 0 bases lay outside the gene matches. The V gene's germline CDR1 is MDHEN and CDR2 SYDVKM. The CDR3 has 15 residues. The CDR3: CASSLGLAGSYEQYF. As DNA, the CDR3 is TGTGCCAGCAGTTTAGGACTAGCGGGGTCCTACGAGCAGTACTTC.

The V call is TRBV21-1, the J call TRBJ2-3; TRBD2 was called by the table and not checked on the DNA. TRBV21-1 is noted as a pseudogene. This CDR3 has 16 residues. CDR3 region: CASSMGAGGGTDTQYF. In nucleotides, the CDR3 is TGTGCCAGCAGCATGGGAGCGGGAGGGGGCACAGATACGCAGTATTTT.

The rearrangement uses TRBV7-3 and TRBJ1-2; D perhaps matches TRBD1 (6 bases). Per germline, CDR1 SGHTA and CDR2 FQGTGA. V was pared by 5 bases and J by 2 bases, with 12 bases between. The CDR3 runs 14 residues. CDR3 in DNA: TGTGCCAGCAGCCTTCATGGACAGAACTATGGCTACACCTTC. As protein: CASSLHGQNYGYTF.

The chain couples TRBV7-3 to TRBJ2-3, with D maybe TRBD2 (6 bases). V was pared by 3 bases and J by 0 bases, with 10 bases between. There are 15 residues in the CDR3. CDR1 SGHTA and CDR2 FQGTGA come from the germline V gene. DNA of the CDR3: TGTGCCAGCAGCTTGGAGGGGATTAGCACAGATACGCAGTATTTT. Translation: CASSLEGISTDTQYF.

J is TRBJ2-7 and V is TRBV6-1; D is perhaps TRBD2 (6 bases). Germline V gives CDR1 MNHNS, CDR2 SASEGT. CDR3 length: 15 amino acids. The V gene lost 1 base and the J gene lost 0 bases, with 10 bases spanning the gap. The CDR3 reads CASSEGGGDSYEQYF. CDR3 nucleotide sequence: TGTGCCAGCAGTGAAGGCGGAGGGGACTCCTACGAGCAGTACTTC.

V usage is TRBV4-1 and J usage is TRBJ2-3; 11 bases agree with TRBD2. The CDR3 consists of 15 residues. CDR1 is MGHRA and CDR2 is YSYEKL in the germline V gene. Trimming cost V 3 bases and J 14 bases; bases outside gene matches: 13. CDR3 residues: CASSQPTSGNWRWYF. In nucleotides, the CDR3 is TGCGCCAGCAGCCAGCCGACTAGCGGGAATTGGAGGTGGTATTTT.

Regarding this clone: The sample carries other DNA sequences with the same CDR3. V usage is TRBV5-1 and J usage is TRBJ1-2; D is possibly TRBD1 (6 bases). V shed 2 bases and J shed 2 bases, with 10 bases lying between them. The CDR3 consists of 14 residues. Germline V gene lookup returns CDR1 SGHRS and CDR2 YFSETQ. The CDR3 reads CASSFGGSNYGYTF. For the CDR3, the DNA is TGCGCCAGCAGCTTTGGGGGCTCCAACTATGGCTACACCTTC.

Remarks on this clone: Other nucleotide sequences in the sample specify the same CDR3. J is TRBJ1-3 and V is TRBV28, with D unresolved. V shed 3 bases and J shed 4 bases, with 4 bases lying between them. CDR3 length: 12 residues. Germline V gene data show CDR1 as MDHEN and CDR2 as SYDVKM. In DNA, the CDR3 is TGTGCCAGCAGTTTTTCAGGAAACACCATATATTTT. This gives the protein CASSFSGNTIYF.

The chain is built from TRBV7-2 and TRBJ2-7; 10 bases match TRBD2. The CDR3 length is 14 residues. The V and J ends lost 6 bases and 6 bases, in that order; junction bases with no gene match: 8. Germline V CDR1 and CDR2: SGHTA, FQGNSA. Here the CDR3 reads CASSLLAGETEQYF. Here the CDR3 DNA reads TGTGCCAGCAGTCTCCTAGCGGGAGAGACCGAGCAGTACTTC.